This TCR beta chain was sequenced in a study of T cell repertoires in cytomegalovirus infection. Overall study findings and caveats: Cumulative frequency (of public TCR beta family members) identified carriers of CMV plus the relevant HLA.

Trimming pared 1 base from V and 0 bases from J, leaving 4 bases between. The CDR3 totals 12 residues. CDR1 and CDR2 from the germline V gene are SQVTM and ANQGSEA. With respect to this clonotype: Its antigen is undetermined.

MiXCR, applied by TCRdb to the reads, yields one record per CDR3 protein. The repertoire consists of around 130,000 distinct CDR3 sequences, with roughly 9% occurring once and the leading ten covering 10%. The sequence was obtained from a human donor in good health (CMV status not recorded). Some clones in this sample may be carry-over from other donors' samples. What was sequenced was PBMCs. The chain joins TRBV29-1 to TRBJ2-7, with D hard to call. The CDR3 DNA reads TGCAGCGTTGAAGGGATCTCCTACGAGCAGTACTTC. The encoded protein is CSVEGISYEQYF.